This T cell receptor beta chain was sequenced in a study of T cell responses to AZD1222 COVID-19 vaccine. Repertoires were generated with immunoSEQ multiplex PCR, while TCRdb's copy carries only in-frame clones and drops some. The data contain some 130,000 clones, over 75% of them seen just once; the ten biggest clones take up about 22%. The CDR3 is made up of 12 amino acids. Trimming took 8 bases from V and 1 from J, leaving 5 bases between them. The J gene is TRBJ2-2, the V gene TRBV12-3 or TRBV12-4; D is undetermined. This clonotype was obtained from an adult in good health. Sample: peripheral blood, taken on day 0 of AZD1222 vaccination. As DNA, the CDR3 is TGTGCCAGCGTAAGGAACACCGGGGAGCTGTTTTTT. Protein sequence: CASVRNTGELFF.